Following are 10 T cell receptor beta chains from one sample sequenced in a study of shared clonotypes between healthy human individuals. Method: immunoSEQ multiplex PCR; TCRdb's copy keeps in-frame clones and lacks some. The data hold over a million clones, with roughly 75% observed a single time. The sequenced sample was memory CD4+ T cells sorted from blood. The subset denotes: CD45RA-negative fraction. These receptors originate from a man between 18 and 35 years old in good health.

The chain is built from TRBV11-2 and TRBJ2-3; D might be TRBD1 (7 bases). With 5 bases removed from V and 0 bases from J, the gap between germline ends came to 21 bases. The germline CDR1 and CDR2 sequences are SGHAT and FQNNGV. This CDR3 spans 18 amino acids. For the CDR3, the DNA is TGTGCCAGCAGCCAGCGGGCCGTGAGACAGGGAAGCACAGATACGCAGTATTTT. Protein: CASSQRAVRQGSTDTQYF.

V is TRBV11-3 and J is TRBJ2-3; 10 positions agree with TRBD2. The trim removed 1 base at V and 5 bases at J, leaving 9 bases unmatched. From germline, CDR1 is SGHNT and CDR2 YENEEA. This CDR3 is 17 amino acids long. CDR3: CASSLVSLAGAKDTQYF. The CDR3 nucleotides read TGTGCCAGCAGCTTAGTATCGCTAGCGGGAGCTAAAGATACGCAGTATTTT.

This chain links TRBV4-3 with TRBJ1-2; possibly TRBD1 for D (6 bases). V lost 4 bases to trimming and J lost 1 base, with 16 bases between them. This CDR3 contains 16 residues. Germline V gene sequence: CDR1 LGHNA, CDR2 YSLEER. In DNA form, the CDR3 reads TGCGCCAGCAGCCCGACACAGGGCTCCTTTAACTATGGCTACACCTTC. It specifies CASSPTQGSFNYGYTF.

The chain couples TRBV5-5 to TRBJ2-6, with D possibly matching TRBD1 (6 bases). Germline-derived CDR1 and CDR2 are SGHKS and YYEKEE (reference sequence). The CDR3 spans 15 residues. Trimming took 4 bases from V and 2 from J, leaving 10 bases between them. The CDR3: CASSKGGAGANVLTF. Written as DNA, the CDR3 is TGTGCCAGCAGCAAAGGGGGAGCTGGGGCCAACGTCCTGACTTTC.

The chain recombines TRBV6-5 with TRBJ1-6; 7 bases line up with TRBD1. Looked up from germline, CDR1 is MNHEY and CDR2 is SVGAGI. V was clipped by 4 bases and J by 3 bases; unmatched bases: 3. This CDR3 contains 15 residues. CDR3 loop: CASSSGQVYNSPLHF. CDR3 bases: TGTGCCAGCAGTTCAGGACAGGTCTATAATTCACCCCTCCACTTT.

This rearrangement joins TRBV27 to TRBJ1-2; maybe TRBD1 (6 bases). The CDR3 is 14 amino acids. Trimming pared 4 bases from V and 4 bases from J, leaving 13 bases between. Looked up from germline, CDR1 is MNHEY and CDR2 is SMNVEV (reference sequence). The CDR3: CASSSADSLYGYTF. CDR3 DNA: TGTGCCAGCAGTTCTGCGGACAGTCTCTATGGCTACACCTTC.

This chain links TRBV5-1 with TRBJ2-7; 7 positions match TRBD1. This CDR3 is 13 amino acids long. Germline assignment: CDR1 SGHRS and CDR2 YFSETQ. With 5 bases clipped from V and 5 bases from J, the junction kept 7 bases outside the gene matches. CDR3 amino acids: CASSGQVANEQYF. For the CDR3, the DNA is TGCGCCAGCAGTGGACAGGTGGCGAACGAGCAGTACTTC. The full variable domain, with the rest looked up from reference TRBV5-1 and TRBJ2-7, is KAGVTQTPRYLIKTRGQQVTLSCSPISGHRSVSWYQQTPGQGLQFLFEYFSETQRNKGNFPGRFSGRQFSNSRSEMNVSTLELGDSALYLCASSGQVANEQYFGPGTRLTVT.

CDR3 protein: CASSVADRFNYGYTF. The CDR3 DNA is TGTGCCAGCAGCGTAGCTGATCGGTTTAACTATGGCTACACCTTC. The rearrangement uses TRBV9 and TRBJ1-2; D remains unclear. The CDR3 covers 15 residues. CDR1 and CDR2 (germline): SGDLS, YYNGEE. V was clipped by 0 bases and J by 1 base, with 10 bases between them.

This clone has a handful of counts. This sequence joins TRBV19 and TRBJ1-5; TRBD1 aligns across 9 bases. CDR1 and CDR2 (germline): LNHDA, SQIVND (reference sequence). This CDR3 has 15 residues. With V trimmed by 5 bases and J by 6 bases, 8 bases remained unmatched. DNA of the CDR3: TGTGCCAGTAGTGTCGGGACAGGGAAAGGTCAGCCCCAGCATTTT. This translates into CASSVGTGKGQPQHF.

This chain joins TRBV29-1 and TRBJ1-2; the D gene is possibly TRBD1 (5 bases). The V end was cut by 3 bases, the J end by 8 bases, with 16 bases between. Germline loops: CDR1 SQVTM, CDR2 ANQGSEA. The CDR3 is 13 amino acids. The CDR3 DNA sequence: TGCAGCGTTGATGTGACGGGGCAGATCGGCTACACCTTC. Its protein product is CSVDVTGQIGYTF. The full variable domain, completed using reference TRBV29-1 and TRBJ1-2, is SAVISQKPSRDICQRGTSLTIQCQVDSQVTMMFWYRQQPGQSLTLIATANQGSEATYESGFVIDKFPISRPNLTFSTLTVSNMSPEDSSIYLCSVDVTGQIGYTFGSGTRLTVV.